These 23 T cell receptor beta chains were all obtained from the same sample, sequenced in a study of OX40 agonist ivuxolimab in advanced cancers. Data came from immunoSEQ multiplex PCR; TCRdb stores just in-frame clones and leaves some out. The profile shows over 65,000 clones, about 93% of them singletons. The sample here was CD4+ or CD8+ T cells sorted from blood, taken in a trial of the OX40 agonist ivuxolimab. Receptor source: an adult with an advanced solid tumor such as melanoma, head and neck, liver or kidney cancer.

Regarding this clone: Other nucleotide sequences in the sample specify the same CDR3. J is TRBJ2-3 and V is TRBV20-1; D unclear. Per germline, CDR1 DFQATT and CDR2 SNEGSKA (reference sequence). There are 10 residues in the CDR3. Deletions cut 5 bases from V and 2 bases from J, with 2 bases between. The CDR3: CSASTDTQYF. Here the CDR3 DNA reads TGCAGTGCTTCCACAGATACGCAGTATTTT.

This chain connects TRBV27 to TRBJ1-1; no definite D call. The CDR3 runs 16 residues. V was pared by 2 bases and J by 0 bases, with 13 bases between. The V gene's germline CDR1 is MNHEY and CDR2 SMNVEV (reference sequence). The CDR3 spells CASSLISTDMNTEAFF. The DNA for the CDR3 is TGTGCCAGCAGTTTAATATCTACAGACATGAACACTGAAGCTTTCTTT.

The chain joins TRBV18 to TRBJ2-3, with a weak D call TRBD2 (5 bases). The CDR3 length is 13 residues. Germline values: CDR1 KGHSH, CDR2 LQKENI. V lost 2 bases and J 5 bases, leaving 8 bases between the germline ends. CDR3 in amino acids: CASSPEGRDTQYF. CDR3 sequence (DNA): TGTGCCAGCTCACCAGAGGGCCGAGATACGCAGTATTTT.

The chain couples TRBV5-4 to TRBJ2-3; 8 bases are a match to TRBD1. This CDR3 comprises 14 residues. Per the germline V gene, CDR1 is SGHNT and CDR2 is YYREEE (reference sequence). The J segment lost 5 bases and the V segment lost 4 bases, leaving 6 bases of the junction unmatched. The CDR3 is CASSPQGVGDTQYF. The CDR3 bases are TGTGCCAGCAGCCCACAGGGGGTTGGAGATACGCAGTATTTT.

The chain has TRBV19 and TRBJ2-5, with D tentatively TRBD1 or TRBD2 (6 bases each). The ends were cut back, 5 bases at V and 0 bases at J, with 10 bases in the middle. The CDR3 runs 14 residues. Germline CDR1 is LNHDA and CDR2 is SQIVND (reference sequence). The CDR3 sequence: CASSWGANQETQYF. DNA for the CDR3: TGTGCCAGTAGTTGGGGGGCAAACCAAGAGACCCAGTACTTC.

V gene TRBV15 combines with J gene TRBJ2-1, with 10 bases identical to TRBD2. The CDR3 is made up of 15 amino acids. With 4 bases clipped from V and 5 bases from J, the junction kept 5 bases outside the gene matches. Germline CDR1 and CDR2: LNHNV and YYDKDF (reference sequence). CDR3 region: CATSNTGLANNEQFF. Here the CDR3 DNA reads TGTGCCACCAGCAACACGGGACTAGCGAACAATGAGCAGTTCTTC.

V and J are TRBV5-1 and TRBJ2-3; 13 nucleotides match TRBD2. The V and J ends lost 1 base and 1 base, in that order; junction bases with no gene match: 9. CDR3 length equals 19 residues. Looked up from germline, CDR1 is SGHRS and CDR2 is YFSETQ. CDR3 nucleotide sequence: TGCGCCAGCAGCTTGTGGGGGACTAGCGGGGCCGAGGGCACAGATACGCAGTATTTT. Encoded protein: CASSLWGTSGAEGTDTQYF.

The CDR3 coding sequence is TGTGCCAGCAGCTTGGCAGGGGGTATGGATACGCAGTATTTT. It is translated as CASSLAGGMDTQYF. J is TRBJ2-3 and V is TRBV7-2, with 7 bases that match TRBD1. V was clipped by 3 bases and J by 6 bases; unmatched bases: 6. The CDR3 extends over 14 amino acids. Germline CDR1 is SGHTA and CDR2 is FQGNSA.

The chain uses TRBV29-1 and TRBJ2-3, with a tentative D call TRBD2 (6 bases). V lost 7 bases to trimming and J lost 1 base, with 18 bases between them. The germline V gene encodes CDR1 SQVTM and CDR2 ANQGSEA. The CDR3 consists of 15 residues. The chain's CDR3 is CSARGMGEGTDTQYF. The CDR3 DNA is TGCAGCGCTCGAGGGATGGGGGAGGGCACAGATACGCAGTATTTT.

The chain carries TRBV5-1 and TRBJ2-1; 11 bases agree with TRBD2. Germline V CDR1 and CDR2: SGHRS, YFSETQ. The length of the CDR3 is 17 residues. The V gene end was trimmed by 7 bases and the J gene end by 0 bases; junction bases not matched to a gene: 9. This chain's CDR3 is CASSTIAGGSSYNEQFF. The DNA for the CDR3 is TGCGCCAGCTCAACCATAGCGGGAGGGAGCTCCTACAATGAGCAGTTCTTC.

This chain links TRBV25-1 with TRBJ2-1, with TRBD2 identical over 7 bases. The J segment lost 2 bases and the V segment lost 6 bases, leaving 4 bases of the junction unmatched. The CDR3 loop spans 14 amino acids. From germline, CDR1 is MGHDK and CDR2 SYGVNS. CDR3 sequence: CASRAGTTYNEQFF. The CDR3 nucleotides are TGTGCCAGCAGAGCCGGGACTACCTACAATGAGCAGTTCTTC.

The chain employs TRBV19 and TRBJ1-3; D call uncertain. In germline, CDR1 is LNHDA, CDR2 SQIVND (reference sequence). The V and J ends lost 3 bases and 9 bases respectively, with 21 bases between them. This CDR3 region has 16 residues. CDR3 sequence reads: CASSMVGRLEHLTIYF. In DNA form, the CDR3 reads TGTGCCAGTAGTATGGTGGGGAGATTGGAACACCTCACCATATATTTT.

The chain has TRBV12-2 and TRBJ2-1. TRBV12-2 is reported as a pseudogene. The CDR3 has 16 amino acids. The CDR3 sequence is CASRSTRTGGGNEQFF. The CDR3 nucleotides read TGTGCAAGTCGCTCAACAAGGACAGGCGGGGGCAATGAGCAGTTCTTC.

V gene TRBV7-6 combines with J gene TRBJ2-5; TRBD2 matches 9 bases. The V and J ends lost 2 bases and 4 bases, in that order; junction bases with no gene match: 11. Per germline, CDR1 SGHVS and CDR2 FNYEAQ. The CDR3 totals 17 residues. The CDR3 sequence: CASSLSGAGGPSETQYF. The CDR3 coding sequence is TGTGCCAGCAGCTTAAGCGGGGCGGGAGGGCCCTCAGAGACCCAGTACTTC.

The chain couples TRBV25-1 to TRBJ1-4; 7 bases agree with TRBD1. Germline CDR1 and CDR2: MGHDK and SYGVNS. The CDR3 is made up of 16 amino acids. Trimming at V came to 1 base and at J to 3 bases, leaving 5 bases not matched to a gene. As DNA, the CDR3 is TGTGCCAGCAGTGAATCCCAGGGGGGACCTAATGAAAAACTGTTTTTT. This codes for CASSESQGGPNEKLFF.

The CDR3 is CASGLVTGLIETQYF. Here the CDR3 DNA reads TGTGCTAGTGGTTTAGTAACGGGGCTAATAGAGACCCAGTACTTC. The V call is TRBV12-5, the J call TRBJ2-5; the D call may be TRBD1 or TRBD2 (5 bases each). The CDR3 sequence is 15 residues long. CDR1 and CDR2 (germline): LGHNT, FRNRAP. V shed 3 bases and J shed 4 bases, with 15 bases lying between them.

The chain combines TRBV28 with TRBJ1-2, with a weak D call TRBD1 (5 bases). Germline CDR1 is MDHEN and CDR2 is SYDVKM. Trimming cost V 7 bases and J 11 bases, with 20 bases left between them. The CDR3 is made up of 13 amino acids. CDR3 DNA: TGTGCCAGCAACCTAGTGCGGGGGGGTCGGTACACCTTC. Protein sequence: CASNLVRGGRYTF.

This CDR3 reads CASHPGMNTEAFF. As DNA, the CDR3 is TGTGCCAGCCACCCCGGCATGAACACTGAAGCTTTCTTT. The chain links TRBV6-5 to TRBJ1-1; no firm D call. The CDR3 totals 13 residues. V was clipped by 8 bases and J by 0 bases, with 10 bases between them. The V gene's germline CDR1 is MNHEY and CDR2 SVGAGI.

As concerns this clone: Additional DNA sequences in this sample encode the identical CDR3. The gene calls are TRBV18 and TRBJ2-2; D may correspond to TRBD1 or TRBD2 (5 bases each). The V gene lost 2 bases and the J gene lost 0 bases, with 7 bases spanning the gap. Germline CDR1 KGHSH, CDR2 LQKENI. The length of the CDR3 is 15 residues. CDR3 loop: CASSPGTANTGELFF. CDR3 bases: TGTGCCAGCTCACCAGGGACGGCGAACACCGGGGAGCTGTTTTTT.

As DNA, the CDR3 is TGTGCCAGCAGCTTTGGCGGGAGGGAAGAGACCCAGTACTTC. This codes for CASSFGGREETQYF. J is TRBJ2-5 and V is TRBV5-7, with TRBD2 matching over 9 bases. TRBV5-7 is classed as an ORF, of uncertain function. J was trimmed by 3 bases and V by 2 bases; bases with no gene match: 2. The CDR3 extends over 14 amino acids.

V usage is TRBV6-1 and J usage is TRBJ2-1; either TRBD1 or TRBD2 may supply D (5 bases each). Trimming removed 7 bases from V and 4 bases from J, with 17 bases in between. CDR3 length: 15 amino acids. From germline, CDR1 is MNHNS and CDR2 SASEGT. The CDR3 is CASTEGIGQYNEQFF. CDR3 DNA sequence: TGTGCCAGCACCGAGGGGATAGGTCAGTACAATGAGCAGTTCTTC.

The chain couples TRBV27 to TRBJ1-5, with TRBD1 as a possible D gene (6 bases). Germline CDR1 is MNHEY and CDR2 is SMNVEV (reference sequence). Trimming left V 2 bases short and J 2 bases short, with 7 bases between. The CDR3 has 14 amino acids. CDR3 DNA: TGTGCCAGCAGTTTAGGGGGCGGCAATCAGCCCCAGCATTTT. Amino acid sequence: CASSLGGGNQPQHF.

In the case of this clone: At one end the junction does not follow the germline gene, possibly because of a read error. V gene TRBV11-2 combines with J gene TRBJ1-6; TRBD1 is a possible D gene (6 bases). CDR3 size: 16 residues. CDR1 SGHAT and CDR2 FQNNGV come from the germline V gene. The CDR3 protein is CASSLKQGVINSPLHF. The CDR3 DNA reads TGTGCCAGCAGCCTCAAACAGGGAGTCATTAATTCGCCCCTCCACTTT.